This T cell receptor beta chain comes out of a study of beta chain features in type 1 diabetes. Broader study findings: Over-representation of high TCR-expressing cells was a possible consequence of cDNA sequencing. Reduced insertions and increased deletions marked VDJ junctions in type 1 diabetes patients. Researchers reported that naive, central memory and Treg TCRB repertoires appeared more similar in patients than in healthy donors.

In the case of this clone: Its antigen is unidentified.

The CDR3 runs 15 residues. Trimming stripped 4 bases from V and 10 bases from J, with 21 bases between. Germline V gene sequence: CDR1 SGHNT, CDR2 YYREEE (reference sequence). Expressed TCRB transcripts got sequenced, as all isolated RNA was reverse transcribed. Sequenced naive, central memory and regulatory T cell samples produced an average of approximately 3.8 million reads. The repertoire was sequenced with immunoSEQ multiplex PCR; TCRdb's copy has only in-frame clones and lacks some. The sample consists of 200,000 to 250,000 clones, about 9.3% of them appearing once. This TCR came from a woman under 30 in good health. The rearrangement uses TRBV5-4 and TRBJ2-1, with D perhaps matching TRBD2 (7 bases). Sample: naive CD4+ T cells from blood. CDR3 nucleotides: TGTGCCAGCAGCCCACAAGGGAGGGGGGGAGAGGAGCAGTTCTTC. Its translation is CASSPQGRGGEEQFF. Looking up the rest from reference TRBV5-4 and TRBJ2-1 gives the full variable domain: ETGVTQSPTHLIKTRGQQVTLRCSSQSGHNTVSWYQQALGQGPQFIFQYYREEENGRGNFPPRFSGLQFPNYSSELNVNALELDDSALYLCASSPQGRGGEEQFFGPGTRLTVL.